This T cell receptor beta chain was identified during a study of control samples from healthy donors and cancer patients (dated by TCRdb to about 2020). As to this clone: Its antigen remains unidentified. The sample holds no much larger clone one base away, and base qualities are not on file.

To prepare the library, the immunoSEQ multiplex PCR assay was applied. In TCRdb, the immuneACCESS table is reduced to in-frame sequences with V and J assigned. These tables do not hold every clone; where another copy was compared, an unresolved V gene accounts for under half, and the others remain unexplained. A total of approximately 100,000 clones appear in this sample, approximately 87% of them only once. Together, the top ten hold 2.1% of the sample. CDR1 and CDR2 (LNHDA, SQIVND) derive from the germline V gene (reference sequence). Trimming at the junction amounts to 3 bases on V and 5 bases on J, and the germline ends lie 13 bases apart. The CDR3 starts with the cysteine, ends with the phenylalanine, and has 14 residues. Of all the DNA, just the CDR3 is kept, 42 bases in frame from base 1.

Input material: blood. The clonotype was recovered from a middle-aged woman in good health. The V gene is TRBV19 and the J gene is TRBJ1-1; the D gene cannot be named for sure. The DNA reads TGTGCCAGTAGTATTCGGCAGGCGAGTACTGAAGCTTTCTTT. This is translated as CASSIRQASTEAFF.